This TCR beta chain came from a study of shared clonotypes between healthy human individuals. Original data processing: Owing to the provision of junction-only sequences devoid of quality scores by immunoSEQ, filtering differed. Produced via immunoSEQ multiplex PCR; TCRdb's table is partial and in-frame only. V, J and clone size derive from that table, while D and trimming were established from the DNA sequence. The repertoire includes approximately 1.5 million clones, approximately 98.5% of them detected once, and about 0.4% sits in the top ten. V was cut by 0 bases and J by 4 bases, with 15 bases left in between. CDR1 LNHNV and CDR2 YYDKDF come from the germline V gene (reference sequence). The CDR3 is 16 residues long.

This receptor was identified in a man aged 25-40 years in good health. Sequencing was performed on naive CD4+ T cells sorted from blood. Subset described: CD45RA+ positively selected. V gene TRBV15 combines with J gene TRBJ1-1, with D possibly matching TRBD1 (6 bases). The CDR3 nucleotides read TGTGCCACCAGCAGAGATTCTGTTAGGGGGGGCACTGAAGCTTTCTTT. Its translation is CATSRDSVRGGTEAFF.